The 30 T cell receptor beta chains below come from one sample, sequenced in a study of response to subunit inactivated influenza vaccine. Each CDR3 protein gets one entry after TCRdb re-called the RT-PCR reads with MiXCR. The sample holds 150,000 to 200,000 distinct CDR3 sequences, 12% seen once. These same records also appear under a second study, on T cells expressing NK-cell markers. From that study: TCR beta cDNA was generated via 5'RACE template switching incorporating UMIs.

Sequenced material: CD8+ T cells sorted from PBMCs, taken about 11 days after vaccination. All receptors derive from a man aged 45 to 65 who received an inactivated influenza vaccine.

This clonotype was found a few times. V is TRBV6-5 and J is TRBJ2-5; possibly TRBD2 for D (5 bases). This CDR3 is built from 14 residues. Germline V gene data show CDR1 as MNHEY and CDR2 as SVGAGI. Trimming stripped 0 bases from V and 7 bases from J, with 12 bases between. The CDR3 is CASSYSQSGTTQYF. For the CDR3, the DNA is TGTGCCAGCAGTTACTCGCAGTCGGGAACGACCCAGTACTTC.

In this sample, this clonotype turned up a few times. The rearrangement joins TRBV11-3 to TRBJ2-3; D remains ambiguous. Germline V lookup: CDR1 SGHNT, CDR2 YENEEA. V lost 1 base, J lost 1 base, and 9 bases lay in between. This CDR3 is 15 amino acids long. The CDR3 DNA follows: TGTGCCAGCAGCTTAGCTACCTCGGGCACAGATACGCAGTATTTT. It specifies CASSLATSGTDTQYF.

This clonotype was observed a handful of times. The genes are TRBV28 and TRBJ1-5; perhaps TRBD1 as D (6 bases). V lost 1 base and J lost 5, with 9 bases in between. CDR1 is MDHEN, CDR2 SYDVKM, per germline. The CDR3 loop spans 14 amino acids. In nucleotides, the CDR3 is TGTGCCAGCAGTTTATTACAGGGCGATCAGCCCCAGCATTTT. Amino acids: CASSLLQGDQPQHF.

Only a few counts were recorded for this clonotype. The chain links TRBV5-1 to TRBJ2-1; the match to TRBD1 covers 9 bases. The germline gives CDR1 SGHRS, CDR2 YFSETQ. V trimming: 1 base; J trimming: 4 bases; junction bases outside the gene matches: 6. This CDR3 region has 16 residues. CDR3 DNA sequence: TGCGCCAGCAGCTTGACCGGGACAGGGCAGTACAATGAGCAGTTCTTC. This encodes CASSLTGTGQYNEQFF.

The chain uses TRBV12-3 or TRBV12-4 and TRBJ1-2, with a tentative D call TRBD1 (5 bases). The CDR3 covers 13 residues. Trimming took off 1 base at V and 8 bases at J, with 11 bases between the two ends. The CDR3, as DNA: TGTGCCAGCAGTTTAGGGGGACTCTACGGCTACACCTTC. Its translation is CASSLGGLYGYTF.

This chain connects TRBV5-5 to TRBJ1-1; 11 positions agree with TRBD1. Germline V gives CDR1 SGHKS, CDR2 YYEKEE (reference sequence). Losses at the gene ends were 2 bases for V and 4 bases for J; bases not matched to a gene: 10. CDR3 size: 17 residues. CDR3 in DNA: TGTGCCAGCAGCTTCGGACAGGGGGCGCTTGGTCTCACTGAAGCTTTCTTT. The encoded protein is CASSFGQGALGLTEAFF. Full variable domain (outside the CDR3, taken from reference TRBV5-5 and TRBJ1-1): DAGVTQSPTHLIKTRGQQVTLRCSPISGHKSVSWYQQVLGQGPQFIFQYYEKEERGRGNFPDRFSARQFPNYSSELNVNALLLGDSALYLCASSFGQGALGLTEAFFGQGTRLTVV.

This clonotype was detected many times. CDR3 sequence: CASTLSGLDAFF. DNA of the CDR3: TGTGCCAGCACCTTATCAGGGTTGGATGCTTTCTTT. This chain uses TRBV25-1 with TRBJ1-1; the D gene is possibly TRBD1 (5 bases). Germline CDR1 reads MGHDK; CDR2 reads SYGVNS. With 7 bases removed from V and 11 bases from J, the gap between germline ends came to 17 bases. The length of the CDR3 is 12 residues. The variable domain in full, completed from reference TRBV25-1 and TRBJ1-1, reads EADIYQTPRYLVIGTGKKITLECSQTMGHDKMYWYQQDPGMELHLIHYSYGVNSTEKGDLSSESTVSRIRTEHFPLTLESARPSHTSQYLCASTLSGLDAFFGQGTRLTVV.

The gene calls are TRBV12-3 or TRBV12-4 and TRBJ2-7; D may be TRBD1 (6 bases). Trimming pared 2 bases from V and 0 bases from J, leaving 11 bases between. This CDR3 contains 15 residues. CDR3 sequence reads: CASSLKKDSSYEQYF. CDR3 nucleotide sequence: TGTGCCAGCAGTTTAAAGAAGGACAGCTCCTACGAGCAGTACTTC.

This clonotype was seen only a few times. The chain combines TRBV25-1 with TRBJ2-3; D remains ambiguous. The CDR3 covers 13 residues. Trimming took off 3 bases at V and 2 bases at J, with 6 bases between the two ends. Germline V CDR1 and CDR2: MGHDK, SYGVNS. CDR3 sequence: CASSEEYTDTQYF. Here the CDR3 DNA reads TGTGCCAGCAGTGAGGAGTACACAGATACGCAGTATTTT.

The chain couples TRBV4-1 to TRBJ2-7, with TRBD1 identical over 9 bases. There are 16 residues in the CDR3. The ends lost 4 bases at V and 3 bases at J; junction bases unmatched: 10. Germline V CDR1 and CDR2: MGHRA, YSYEKL. CDR3 amino acids: CASSPRPGQGFYEQYF. The CDR3 DNA is TGCGCCAGCAGCCCTCGACCGGGACAGGGATTCTACGAGCAGTACTTC.

A few counts support this clonotype. The chain employs TRBV4-3 and TRBJ2-1, with D unresolved. V dropped 1 base and J dropped 6 bases, with 10 bases sitting between them. CDR3 size: 14 residues. Germline-derived CDR1 and CDR2 are LGHNA and YSLEER. In DNA, the CDR3 is TGCGCCAGCAGCCAAGCGGGTTTACGCAATGAGCAGTTCTTC. Protein product: CASSQAGLRNEQFF.

The chain carries TRBV6-2 or TRBV6-3 and TRBJ2-1; 9 nucleotides align to TRBD2. The CDR3 consists of 14 residues. Germline values: CDR1 MNHEY, CDR2 SVGEGT. The ends lost 6 bases at V and 9 bases at J; junction bases unmatched: 9. Here the CDR3 DNA reads TGTGCCAGCAGCTCTGTTAGCGGGAGCGTTGAGCAGTTCTTC. Protein: CASSSVSGSVEQFF.

This clonotype was counted a few times. The V gene is TRBV6-2 or TRBV6-3, the J gene TRBJ1-5; D is uncertain. Germline V CDR1 and CDR2: MNHEY, SVGEGT. Trimming took 3 bases from V and 4 from J, leaving 13 bases between them. The length of the CDR3 is 15 residues. This CDR3 reads CASSYWALQNQPQHF. The CDR3 region has the DNA TGTGCCAGCAGTTATTGGGCCCTCCAAAATCAGCCCCAGCATTTT.

The chain combines TRBV6-1 with TRBJ1-4; D unclear. Trimming took off 6 bases at V and 0 bases at J, with 14 bases between the two ends. The CDR3 loop spans 16 amino acids. Germline assignment: CDR1 MNHNS and CDR2 SASEGT. The CDR3 coding sequence is TGTGCCAGCAGCCGCGTAGACTGGGCAACTAATGAAAAACTGTTTTTT. Translating gives CASSRVDWATNEKLFF.

At least ten counts were recorded for this clonotype. This sequence joins TRBV15 and TRBJ1-2; D uncertain. The V and J ends lost 0 bases and 0 bases respectively, with 11 bases between them. Germline loops: CDR1 LNHNV, CDR2 YYDKDF (reference sequence). CDR3 length: 16 amino acids. The CDR3 DNA is TGTGCCACCAGCAGAGATGCAGGTGATACTAACTATGGCTACACCTTC. Translation: CATSRDAGDTNYGYTF. The variable domain in full, completed from reference TRBV15 and TRBJ1-2, reads DAMVIQNPRYQVTQFGKPVTLSCSQTLNHNVMYWYQQKSSQAPKLLFHYYDKDFNNEADTPDNFQSRRPNTSFCFLDIRSPGLGDTAMYLCATSRDAGDTNYGYTFGSGTRLTVV.

The rearrangement links TRBV6-2 or TRBV6-3 to TRBJ2-1; no firm D call. Trimming removed 7 bases at V and 5 bases at J, with 15 bases between. The CDR3 extends over 14 amino acids. Germline V lookup: CDR1 MNHEY, CDR2 SVGEGT. The CDR3 DNA follows: TGTGCCAGCACTATGGCGTCACCCCACAATGAGCAGTTCTTC. It yields the protein CASTMASPHNEQFF.

J is TRBJ2-3 and V is TRBV28, with no clear D. The germline V and J ends were trimmed by 5 bases and 1 base, with 7 bases remaining between them. Per germline, CDR1 MDHEN and CDR2 SYDVKM. This CDR3 is 13 amino acids long. CDR3 sequence: CASSLQRTDTQYF. CDR3 sequence (DNA): TGTGCCAGCAGTCTCCAACGCACAGATACGCAGTATTTT.

The table lists this clonotype with many counts. The chain links TRBV29-1 to TRBJ2-2; 9 positions agree with TRBD1. This CDR3 has 14 residues. The germline V gene encodes CDR1 SQVTM and CDR2 ANQGSEA. V lost 5 bases and J lost 5; bases outside the gene matches: 6. CDR3 DNA sequence: TGCAGCGTTTACGGGACAGGGAAAACCGGGGAGCTGTTTTTT. It translates to CSVYGTGKTGELFF.

This chain connects TRBV28 to TRBJ2-7; no firm D call. The CDR3 consists of 12 residues. The germline CDR1 and CDR2 sequences are MDHEN and SYDVKM. V gave up 3 bases and J gave up 3 bases, with 6 bases separating them. CDR3 in DNA: TGTGCCAGCAGTTTCGTGGGCTACGAGCAGTACTTC. It is translated as CASSFVGYEQYF.

The V and J genes are TRBV10-3 and TRBJ2-3, with 7 nucleotides matching TRBD1. This CDR3 spans 17 amino acids. Germline lookup yields CDR1 ENHRY and CDR2 SYGVKD. With V trimmed by 6 bases and J by 2 bases, 14 bases remained unmatched. This CDR3 reads CAIRVGVGTDLTDTQYF. CDR3 DNA: TGTGCCATCAGGGTGGGGGTCGGGACAGACCTCACAGATACGCAGTATTTT.

The chain uses TRBV4-1 and TRBJ2-7; D is uncertain. Germline CDR1 reads MGHRA; CDR2 reads YSYEKL. The V end was cut by 3 bases, the J end by 2 bases, with 8 bases between. The CDR3 spans 13 residues. CDR3 sequence (DNA): TGCGCCAGCAGCCAGGGGAATCCCTACGAGCAGTACTTC. Translated, it gives CASSQGNPYEQYF.

The chain couples TRBV7-9 to TRBJ2-2, with TRBD1 as a possible D gene (6 bases). This CDR3 spans 17 amino acids. Trimming pared 1 base from V and 1 base from J, leaving 13 bases between. Germline CDR1 SEHNR, CDR2 FQNEAQ (reference sequence). CDR3 sequence (DNA): TGTGCCAGCAGCTTAGGGAAGGGACACCAGAACACCGGGGAGCTGTTTTTT. Amino acids: CASSLGKGHQNTGELFF.

J is TRBJ2-2 and V is TRBV11-2; D gene unclear. V was cut by 2 bases and J by 6 bases, with 4 bases left in between. The CDR3 extends over 12 amino acids. Looked up from germline, CDR1 is SGHAT and CDR2 is FQNNGV. The CDR3 sequence: CASSLFPGELFF. The CDR3 DNA reads TGTGCCAGCAGCTTATTTCCCGGGGAGCTGTTTTTT.

This clonotype was seen only a few times. The chain uses TRBV6-2 or TRBV6-3 and TRBJ2-7; no reliable D call. CDR1 is MNHEY, CDR2 SVGEGT, per germline. The CDR3 runs 11 residues. The ends were cut back, 6 bases at V and 3 bases at J, with 6 bases in the middle. CDR3 protein: CASRYDYEQYF. The CDR3 nucleotides are TGTGCCAGCAGGTACGACTACGAGCAGTACTTC.

This clonotype was counted a few times. The V gene is TRBV10-3, the J gene TRBJ2-7, with 10 nucleotides matching TRBD1. The V gene end was trimmed by 3 bases and the J gene end by 2 bases; junction bases not matched to a gene: 7. The CDR3 loop spans 16 amino acids. Germline values: CDR1 ENHRY, CDR2 SYGVKD. The CDR3 region has the DNA TGTGCCATCAGTGATTCCGGGACAGGGGTTCCCTACGAGCAGTACTTC. Protein product: CAISDSGTGVPYEQYF.

This clonotype was found many times. The V and J genes are TRBV7-2 and TRBJ2-1, with D maybe TRBD2 (6 bases). The germline gives CDR1 SGHTA, CDR2 FQGNSA. This CDR3 is 14 amino acids long. V was cut by 4 bases and J by 5 bases, with 12 bases left in between. CDR3 protein: CASSWGVGHNEQFF. CDR3 DNA: TGTGCCAGCAGCTGGGGGGTCGGGCACAATGAGCAGTTCTTC.

This chain connects TRBV27 to TRBJ2-1, with 14 bases lining up with TRBD2. With V trimmed by 7 bases and J by 10 bases, 9 bases remained unmatched. The length of the CDR3 is 15 residues. CDR1 and CDR2 from the germline V gene are MNHEY and SMNVEV (reference sequence). The DNA of the CDR3 is TGTGCCAGCACGGGACTAGCGGGAGCCCACGACGAGCAGTTCTTC. It is translated as CASTGLAGAHDEQFF.

This clonotype was observed many times. The genes are TRBV4-1 and TRBJ2-2, with no clear D. The germline CDR1 and CDR2 sequences are MGHRA and YSYEKL. Trimming pared 5 bases from V and 5 bases from J, leaving 6 bases between. The CDR3 length is 12 residues. CDR3 in amino acids: CASSWGTGELFF. The CDR3 DNA follows: TGCGCCAGCAGCTGGGGTACCGGGGAGCTGTTTTTT.

This chain links TRBV12-3 or TRBV12-4 with TRBJ2-1; D not certain. The CDR3 runs 13 residues. Trimming cost V 5 bases and J 8 bases, with 13 bases left between them. This CDR3 reads CASSPLTADEQFF. CDR3 in DNA: TGTGCCAGCAGTCCCTTAACAGCAGATGAGCAGTTCTTC.

The CDR3: CASSSQRGAPYNEQFF. The CDR3 DNA follows: TGTGCCAGCAGCTCCCAGCGGGGGGCACCCTACAATGAGCAGTTCTTC. The chain has TRBV7-9 and TRBJ2-1, with TRBD2 matching over 9 bases. The CDR3 extends over 16 amino acids. V trimming: 4 bases; J trimming: 2 bases; junction bases outside the gene matches: 6. Germline CDR1 and CDR2: SEHNR and FQNEAQ (reference sequence). The entire variable domain, with the rest obtained from reference TRBV7-9 and TRBJ2-1, is as follows: DTGVSQNPRHKITKRGQNVTFRCDPISEHNRLYWYRQTLGQGPEFLTYFQNEAQLEKSRLLSDRFSAERPKGSFSTLEIQRTEQGDSAMYLCASSSQRGAPYNEQFFGPGTRLTVL.